This T cell receptor beta chain was recorded in a study of a mutant IDH1 vaccine in newly diagnosed glioma. Clones were read by immunoSEQ multiplex PCR, and TCRdb kept only the in-frame ones, dropping some. The data show 25,000 to 35,000 clones, 80% to 90% seen once. With respect to this clone: Antigen specificity is unknown. Other DNA variants within this sample encode the same CDR3.

Described time point: week 5, during vaccination. The vaccine gave 300 ug of a 20-mer mutant IDH1 peptide subcutaneously per dose. The material was PBMCs, obtained from a glioma patient whose treatment included an IDH1 peptide vaccine. The TCR was taken from a man younger than 35 with glioma.

This CDR3 is CASSSRYEQYF. CDR3 bases: TGTGCCAGTAGTTCCCGCTACGAGCAGTACTTC. This sequence joins TRBV19 and TRBJ2-7; D remains ambiguous. The ends were cut back, 5 bases at V and 3 bases at J, with 5 bases in the middle. This CDR3 is 11 amino acids long. The germline V gene has CDR1 LNHDA and CDR2 SQIVND (reference sequence).